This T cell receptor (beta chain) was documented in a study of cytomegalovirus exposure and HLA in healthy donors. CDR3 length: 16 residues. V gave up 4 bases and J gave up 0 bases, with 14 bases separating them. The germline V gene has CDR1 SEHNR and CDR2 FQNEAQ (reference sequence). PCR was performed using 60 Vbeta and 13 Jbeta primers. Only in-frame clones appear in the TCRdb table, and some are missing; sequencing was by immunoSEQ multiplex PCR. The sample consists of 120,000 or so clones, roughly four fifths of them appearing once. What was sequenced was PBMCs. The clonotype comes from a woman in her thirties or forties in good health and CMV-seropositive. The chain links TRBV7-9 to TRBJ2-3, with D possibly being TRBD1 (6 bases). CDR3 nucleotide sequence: TGTGCCAGCAGCTCCCCATTTAGGGGGAGCACAGATACGCAGTATTTT. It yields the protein CASSSPFRGSTDTQYF. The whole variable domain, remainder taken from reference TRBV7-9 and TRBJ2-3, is DTGVSQNPRHKITKRGQNVTFRCDPISEHNRLYWYRQTLGQGPEFLTYFQNEAQLEKSRLLSDRFSAERPKGSFSTLEIQRTEQGDSAMYLCASSSPFRGSTDTQYFGPGTRLTVL.